This TCR beta chain was recorded in a study of T-cell reconstitution after alpha-beta-depleted transplantation in children (dated by TCRdb to the mid-2010s). Background for the entire study: The study quantitatively tracked T-cell immune reconstitution after TCRalphabeta/CD19-depleted allogeneic hematopoietic cell transplantation in children using TCR repertoire profiling.

The meaning of the sample's treatment or condition label: allogeneic hematopoietic cell transplantation with graft depleted of TCRalphabeta T cells and CD19 B cells. Transplant recipients were children who received TCRalphabeta/CD19-depleted allogeneic hematopoietic cell grafts. Overall study results and their limits: The frequencies of hyperexpanded clones fell over the following months, and after one year, T-cell counts and TCRbeta diversity were mostly attributed to newly produced T cells. In some patients, the high TCRbeta diversity seen at day 60 was put down to recipient T cells and intrathymic progenitors that had survived conditioning. The apparently early recovery of alphabetaT-cell counts about two months after transplant reportedly depended on only several hundred rapidly expanded clones that came from non-depleted graft cells.

CDR1 and CDR2 were assigned from the germline V gene as SGDLS and YYNGEE. The trim is 3 bases for V and 8 bases for J, with a gap of 18 bases between the germline ends. CDR3 length: 15 amino acids, cysteine to phenylalanine. Just the 45-base CDR3 DNA is kept, in frame starting at base 1. Concerning this clonotype itself: No antigen is known for it. Base qualities were left out, and no much larger clone turns up one base away.

The library was prepared using PCR. TCRdb shows the sequencer as Illumina HiSeq 2500. TCR libraries were prepared with molecular barcoding, using unique molecular identifiers to normalize TCRbeta repertoire quantification. TCRdb reanalyzed the raw reads on its own, using fastp at Q25 for trimming and MiXCR for clone calling, and kept in-frame beta chains. Rows with a matching CDR3 protein are joined into one entry that keeps the most common DNA and genes. The table for this sample lists about 98,000 distinct CDR3 sequences; under 25% of them were counted only once. The top ten clones comprise over 20% of the sample.

In this chain, TRBV9 is recombined with TRBJ2-1, with the D call perhaps TRBD1 or TRBD2, as 5 bases match in each case. The sequence was obtained from a boy between 2 and 10 years old with acute lymphoblastic leukemia, due to receive a stem cell transplant. The sequenced sample was PBMCs, obtained before TCRalphabeta/CD19-depleted stem cell transplant. The bases read TGTGCCAGCAGCGAAAACGGGGCGAGGCTCCATGAGCAGTTCTTC. This is translated as CASSENGARLHEQFF.